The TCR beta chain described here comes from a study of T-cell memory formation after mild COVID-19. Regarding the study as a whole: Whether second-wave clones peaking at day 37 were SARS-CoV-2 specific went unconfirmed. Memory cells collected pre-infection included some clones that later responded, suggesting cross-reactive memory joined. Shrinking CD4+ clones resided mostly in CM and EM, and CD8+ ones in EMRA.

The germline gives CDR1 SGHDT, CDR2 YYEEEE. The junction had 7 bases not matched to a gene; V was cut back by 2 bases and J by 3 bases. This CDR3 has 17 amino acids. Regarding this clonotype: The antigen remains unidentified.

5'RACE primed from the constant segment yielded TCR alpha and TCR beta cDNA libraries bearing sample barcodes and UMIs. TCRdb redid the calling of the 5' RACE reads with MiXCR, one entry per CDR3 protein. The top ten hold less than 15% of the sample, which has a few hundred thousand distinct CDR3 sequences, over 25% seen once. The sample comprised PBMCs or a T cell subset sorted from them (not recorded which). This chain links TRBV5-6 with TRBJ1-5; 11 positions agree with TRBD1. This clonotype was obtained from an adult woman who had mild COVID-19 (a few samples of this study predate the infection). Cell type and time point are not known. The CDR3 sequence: CASSFGLGQGANQPQHF. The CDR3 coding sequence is TGTGCCAGCAGCTTTGGGCTCGGACAGGGGGCCAATCAGCCCCAGCATTTT.